The clone carrying this T cell receptor (beta chain) was picked up many times. The CDR3 is 12 amino acids. V shed 5 bases and J 6 bases; nucleotides not matched to a gene: 3. These data belong to a study of identical twins. One entry per CDR3 protein results from TCRdb running MiXCR on the 5' RACE reads. The sample lists about 240,000 distinct CDR3 sequences; about 10% were seen once. Sequenced material: memory T cells sorted from blood. V usage is TRBV12-3 or TRBV12-4 and J usage is TRBJ2-7; 8 positions match TRBD1. This clonotype was sampled from a man in his forties or fifties in good health. CDR3 region: CASSKTGVEQYF. The DNA for the CDR3 is TGTGCCAGCAGTAAGACAGGGGTCGAGCAGTACTTC.